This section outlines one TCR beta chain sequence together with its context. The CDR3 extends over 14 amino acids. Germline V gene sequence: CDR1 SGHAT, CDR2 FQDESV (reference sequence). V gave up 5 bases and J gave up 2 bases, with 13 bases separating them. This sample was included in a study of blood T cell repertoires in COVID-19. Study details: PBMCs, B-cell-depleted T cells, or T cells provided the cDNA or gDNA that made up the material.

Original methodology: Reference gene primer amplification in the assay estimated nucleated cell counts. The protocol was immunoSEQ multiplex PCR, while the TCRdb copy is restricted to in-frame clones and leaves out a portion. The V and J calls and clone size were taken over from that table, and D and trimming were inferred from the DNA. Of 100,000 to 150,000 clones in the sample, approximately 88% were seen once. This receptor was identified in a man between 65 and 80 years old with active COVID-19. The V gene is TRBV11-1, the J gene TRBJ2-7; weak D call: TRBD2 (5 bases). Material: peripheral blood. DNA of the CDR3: TGTGCCAGCAGCCCGGACCGGGGAGCCTACGAGCAGTACTTC. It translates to CASSPDRGAYEQYF.